This T cell receptor (beta chain) derives from a study of Ad26.COV2.S vaccination and SARS-CoV-2 variants. At the level of the study: Trial arm assignment for the donor was COV1001 Ad26.COV2.S. Notes on the study in general: Total T cell responses may have been underestimated by the TCR breadth and depth analyses. Researchers reported similar non-spike TCR breadth in vaccine and placebo recipients.

Treatment denoted: 15 to 20 received Ad26.COV2.S at low or high dose, single or two shots; roughly five received placebo; per-sample allocation not given. Day 63 after the first injection of vaccine or placebo was the sampling time. On this clone itself: The antigen is undetermined.

Profiled with immunoSEQ multiplex PCR; TCRdb holds only in-frame clones, not every one. The repertoire holds approximately 350,000 clones, more than 75% seen once, with roughly 3.6% in the top ten. Sequences were derived from peripheral blood, sampled in a trial of Ad26.COV2.S vaccine versus placebo. This clonotype originated in a person between 18 and 59 years old who received the Ad26.COV2.S COVID-19 vaccine or a placebo.

CDR3 sequence (DNA): TGTGCCAGCAGCTTAGACAGGGGTTACTACGAGCAGTACTTC. Amino acid sequence: CASSLDRGYYEQYF. V gene TRBV5-4 combines with J gene TRBJ2-7; TRBD1 matches at 8 bases. This CDR3 spans 14 amino acids. J was trimmed by 3 bases and V by 2 bases; bases with no gene match: 4. In germline, CDR1 is SGHNT, CDR2 YYREEE (reference sequence).